These 16 T cell receptor beta chains were all obtained from the same sample, sequenced in a study of blood T cell repertoires in COVID-19. Some clones are missing from TCRdb's copy, which holds only in-frame ones; the method was immunoSEQ multiplex PCR. The data contain fewer than 180,000 clones, about nine tenths of them singletons. The sequencing input was peripheral blood. These receptors came from a woman aged 55 to 70 with active or convalescent COVID-19.

The genes are TRBV30 and TRBJ1-1, with D perhaps TRBD1 (5 bases). V lost 1 base to trimming and J lost 1 base, with 10 bases between them. From germline, CDR1 is GTSNPN and CDR2 SVGIG (reference sequence). The length of the CDR3 is 14 residues. In nucleotides, the CDR3 is TGTGCCTGGAGTGCGGGGGTAGGGAACACTGAAGCTTTCTTT. The encoded protein is CAWSAGVGNTEAFF.

J is TRBJ1-5 and V is TRBV19; 8 bases match TRBD1. V lost 3 bases to trimming and J lost 10 bases; unmatched junction nucleotides: 11. CDR1 and CDR2 (germline): LNHDA, SQIVND (reference sequence). CDR3 length: 15 amino acids. This CDR3 reads CASSIGGGRGHPQHF. CDR3 DNA sequence: TGTGCCAGTAGTATTGGGGGAGGCAGGGGGCATCCCCAGCATTTT.

The V gene is TRBV5-6, the J gene TRBJ1-4, with a tentative D call TRBD1 (5 bases). Germline CDR1 and CDR2: SGHDT and YYEEEE. V lost 2 bases, J lost 8 bases, and 16 bases lay in between. The CDR3 sequence is 15 residues long. CDR3 region: CASSFMGPGREKLFF. CDR3 sequence (DNA): TGTGCCAGCAGCTTCATGGGGCCAGGCAGGGAAAAACTGTTTTTT.

The chain employs TRBV7-2 and TRBJ1-3; no firm D call. V gave up 1 base and J gave up 7 bases, with 17 bases separating them. Germline assignment: CDR1 SGHTA and CDR2 FQGNSA. CDR3 length: 16 residues. CDR3 nucleotides: TGTGCCAGCAGCTTAGTCTGGGGTATCAGCGGGAACACCATATATTTT. Its translation: CASSLVWGISGNTIYF.

The chain recombines TRBV12-3 or TRBV12-4 with TRBJ2-7; the match to TRBD2 covers 7 bases. This CDR3 comprises 11 residues. The V and J ends lost 4 bases and 12 bases, in that order; junction bases with no gene match: 6. The CDR3 sequence is CASSSGLVVYF. For the CDR3, the DNA is TGTGCCAGCAGTTCCGGACTAGTGGTGTACTTC.

The chain employs TRBV19 and TRBJ2-1, with 11 nucleotides matching TRBD1. Germline assignment: CDR1 LNHDA and CDR2 SQIVND (reference sequence). V shed 5 bases, J shed 3 bases, and the junction held 3 bases outside the gene matches. The CDR3 is 15 amino acids. The CDR3 DNA reads as TGTGCCAGTAGTTTTGGGACAGGGGGCTACAATGAGCAGTTCTTC. Translating it yields CASSFGTGGYNEQFF.

The chain joins TRBV7-2 to TRBJ1-3; D is undetermined. CDR1 SGHTA and CDR2 FQGNSA come from the germline V gene. The CDR3 consists of 14 residues. V shed 1 base and J shed 0 bases, with 4 bases lying between them. CDR3: CASSLDYSGNTIYF. CDR3 sequence (DNA): TGTGCCAGCAGCTTAGACTACTCTGGAAACACCATATATTTT.

The chain joins TRBV6-6 to TRBJ1-1; weak D call: TRBD1 (6 bases). The CDR3 has 14 amino acids. CDR1 and CDR2 (germline): MNHNY, SVGAGI (reference sequence). Trimming left V 5 bases short and J 2 bases short, with 12 bases between. This chain's CDR3 is CASSATGTNTEAFF. CDR3 in DNA: TGTGCCAGCAGTGCGACCGGGACAAACACTGAAGCTTTCTTT.

J is TRBJ2-3 and V is TRBV9; TRBD2 matches 14 bases. The germline V gene encodes CDR1 SGDLS and CDR2 YYNGEE. This CDR3 spans 17 amino acids. The junction had 3 bases not matched to a gene; V was cut back by 0 bases and J by 3 bases. CDR3 DNA sequence: TGTGCCAGCAGCGTAGTTGGGACTAGCGGGGGAACAGATACGCAGTATTTT. Translation gives CASSVVGTSGGTDTQYF.

This rearrangement joins TRBV18 to TRBJ2-7; maybe TRBD1 (6 bases). The CDR3 length is 14 residues. Germline V lookup: CDR1 KGHSH, CDR2 LQKENI. Between the trimmed V and J ends, which lost 2 bases and 4 bases, there was a span of 12 bases. CDR3 DNA: TGTGCCAGCTCACCAACGACAGGACCATACGAGCAGTACTTC. Its protein is CASSPTTGPYEQYF.

As for this clone: Other nucleotide sequences in the sample specify the same CDR3. The V and J genes are TRBV6-5 and TRBJ1-2, with a tentative D call TRBD1 (6 bases). The CDR3 has 13 amino acids. V lost 5 bases to trimming and J lost 2 bases, with 9 bases between them. Germline CDR1 is MNHEY and CDR2 is SVGAGI. The CDR3 region is CASSPTGNYGYTF. The CDR3 coding sequence is TGTGCCAGCAGTCCCACAGGGAACTATGGCTACACCTTC.

The V gene is TRBV29-1, the J gene TRBJ2-7; D might be TRBD2 (6 bases). Germline V gene data show CDR1 as SQVTM and CDR2 as ANQGSEA. There are 13 residues in the CDR3. V lost 6 bases and J 4 bases, leaving 16 bases between the germline ends. The CDR3, as DNA: TGCAGCGTGCGGCAGGGAGGAGTATACGAGCAGTACTTC. This gives the protein CSVRQGGVYEQYF.

The V and J genes are TRBV11-2 and TRBJ2-1; D might be TRBD2 (7 bases). The CDR3 length is 16 residues. Germline CDR1 and CDR2: SGHAT and FQNNGV. Deletions cut 0 bases from V and 4 bases from J, with 13 bases between. The CDR3 loop reads CASSLDRGGLYNEQFF. In DNA form, the CDR3 reads TGTGCCAGCAGCTTAGATAGGGGGGGGTTATACAATGAGCAGTTCTTC.

The rearrangement links TRBV6-5 to TRBJ1-2; D is uncertain. V was clipped by 4 bases and J by 5 bases, with 8 bases between them. CDR1 and CDR2 (germline): MNHEY, SVGAGI. The CDR3 extends over 12 amino acids. This CDR3 is CASSSTGYGYTF. In DNA, the CDR3 is TGTGCCAGCAGTTCGACGGGGTATGGCTACACCTTC.

The V gene is TRBV29-1, the J gene TRBJ2-2, with 8 bases aligning to TRBD1. CDR3 length equals 14 residues. Germline V gives CDR1 SQVTM, CDR2 ANQGSEA. Trimming took 7 bases from V and 3 from J; bases not matched to a gene: 7. CDR3 protein: CSARTGLDTGELFF. DNA for the CDR3: TGCAGCGCCCGGACAGGGCTAGACACCGGGGAGCTGTTTTTT.

The chain joins TRBV11-2 to TRBJ1-1, with unresolved D. The V end was cut by 5 bases, the J end by 4 bases, with 14 bases between. This CDR3 comprises 14 residues. Germline-derived CDR1 and CDR2 are SGHAT and FQNNGV. The CDR3 loop is CASSLQMHGTEAFF. CDR3 nucleotide sequence: TGTGCCAGCAGCCTACAGATGCACGGCACTGAAGCTTTCTTT.